Here is one T cell receptor (beta chain) with its context. As yet, its antigen is unknown. Preparation of the TCRbeta library involved a method that used unique molecular identifiers. TCRdb analysed the PCR reads with MiXCR anew, one entry per CDR3 protein. This table has 700,000 to 850,000 distinct CDR3 sequences, roughly 15% appearing once. The CDR3 runs to 16 residues. The germline V gene has CDR1 SGHRS and CDR2 YFSETQ. V dropped 1 base and J dropped 6 bases, with 20 bases sitting between them. The data derive from a study of T-cell reconstitution after alpha-beta-depleted transplantation in children. Study results and limitations: One year post-transplant, T-cell counts and diversity were largely derived from T cells produced anew.

Sequences were derived from PBMCs, mostly from graft donor cells, sampled 360 days after TCRalphabeta/CD19-depleted stem cell transplant. This receptor was obtained from a male patient between 10 and 17 years old who had a stem cell transplant for acute lymphoblastic leukemia, so the T cells may come from the graft donor. The rearrangement links TRBV5-1 to TRBJ2-7, with a tentative D call TRBD1 (5 bases). DNA for the CDR3: TGCGCCAGCAGCTTGAAGGCGGAGACCAGGGCTCGCGAGCAGTACTTC. This encodes CASSLKAETRAREQYF.